This TCR beta chain was obtained from a study of blood T cell repertoires in COVID-19. Study details: Samples taken during acute and convalescent COVID-19 were collected in the United States, Italy and Spain. T cells, B-cell-depleted T cells, or PBMCs provided the cDNA or gDNA that served as material.

CDR3 length equals 17 residues. Original processing notes: How many nucleated cells were present was estimated from reference gene primer amplification. Assay: immunoSEQ multiplex PCR; the TCRdb copy retains only in-frame clones and omits some. The V and J calls and clone size come from that table; D and trimming were worked out from the DNA. Of 150,000 or so clones detected, approximately 79% appear once; the ten largest clones hold 7.5% to 8.5%. During active infection, Seattle patients enrolled and were then monitored through disease. The sequence was collected from an older woman with COVID-19, enrolled during active disease. Source material: peripheral blood. The gene calls are TRBV7-5 and TRBJ2-3; TRBD1, the D gene given by the table, was not confirmed from the DNA. TRBV7-5 represents a pseudogene. CDR3 residues: CARSVGISRGSTDTQYF. CDR3 nucleotide sequence: TGTGCCAGAAGCGTGGGGATCAGCAGGGGAAGCACAGATACGCAGTATTTT.